The T cell receptor (beta chain) described here comes from a study of post-analysis software for immune sequencing data. Study-level information: Clinical courses comprised relapsing-remitting, secondary progressive and progressive-relapsing multiple sclerosis.

Trimming stripped 0 bases from V and 4 bases from J, with 16 bases between. The CDR3 runs to 16 residues. CDR1 is SGHDT and CDR2 is YYEEEE in the germline V gene. Sequencing libraries made from TCR beta cDNA carried unique molecular identifiers. TCRdb reprocessed the PCR reads via MiXCR and lists one record per CDR3 protein. Here the sample spans about 540,000 distinct CDR3 sequences, 34% being singletons. General study points: In patients, TRBV5-6, TRBV5-1 and TRBV20-1 belonged to five or six TRBV segments found more frequently than in controls. Multiple sclerosis patients had significantly lower normalized Chao1 diversity than controls.

This clonotype has only a few counts. The antigen is not known. This TCR came from a girl between 2 and 17 years old with multiple sclerosis. Material: blood. The chain carries TRBV5-6 and TRBJ1-2, with D possibly being TRBD1 (6 bases). CDR3 in DNA: TGTGCCAGCAGCTTGGGCACAGGGTCTGGGGTCTATGGCTACACCTTC. Translating it yields CASSLGTGSGVYGYTF.